One sample yielded the 8 T cell receptor beta chains listed below, sequenced in a study of T-cell reconstitution after alpha-beta-depleted transplantation in children. During its preparation, the TCRbeta library received unique molecular identifiers. MiXCR, run by TCRdb on the PCR reads, gives a single entry per CDR3 protein. The sample has approximately 97,000 distinct CDR3 sequences, approximately 8% seen once. Sequenced here: PBMCs, sampled before TCRalphabeta/CD19-depleted stem cell transplant. Receptors originate from a boy aged 2 to 9 with acute lymphoblastic leukemia, due to receive a stem cell transplant.

This sequence joins TRBV28 and TRBJ2-6, with D possibly being TRBD1 (5 bases). CDR1 and CDR2 (germline): MDHEN, SYDVKM. V dropped 6 bases and J dropped 4 bases, with 19 bases sitting between them. The CDR3 has 17 residues. The DNA of the CDR3 is TGTGCCAGCAGCCTCCCATTTGGGGCGGCCGGGGCCAACGTCCTGACTTTC. Protein product: CASSLPFGAAGANVLTF.

The V call is TRBV3-1, the J call TRBJ2-7; 7 bases map to TRBD1. From germline, CDR1 is LGHDT and CDR2 YNNKEL (reference sequence). J gave up 9 bases and V 2 bases, and 16 bases lay outside the gene matches. The CDR3 loop spans 16 amino acids. The CDR3: CASSQCRGLLPGGQYF. The DNA for the CDR3 is TGTGCCAGCAGCCAATGCCGAGGACTTCTCCCAGGGGGGCAGTACTTC.

This clonotype was counted only a few times. The rearrangement uses TRBV5-1 and TRBJ2-1; 9 bases align to TRBD2. CDR1 is SGHRS, CDR2 YFSETQ, per germline. CDR3 length: 15 residues. The ends lost 1 base at V and 3 bases at J; junction bases unmatched: 2. The CDR3 coding sequence is TGCGCCAGCAGCTTGAGGCGGGGGGGCTACAATGAGCAGTTCTTC. It encodes CASSLRRGGYNEQFF.

The J gene is TRBJ2-7, the V gene TRBV28, with 10 bases lining up with TRBD1. From germline, CDR1 is MDHEN and CDR2 SYDVKM. The CDR3 is made up of 15 amino acids. V was pared by 7 bases and J by 5 bases, with 11 bases of the junction left unmatched. The CDR3, as DNA: TGTGCCAGCACCTCTTTAGGGACAGGGGATGACGAGCAGTACTTC. Protein: CASTSLGTGDDEQYF. Full variable domain (missing parts from reference TRBV28 and TRBJ2-7): DVKVTQSSRYLVKRTGEKVFLECVQDMDHENMFWYRQDPGLGLRLIYFSYDVKMKEKGDIPEGYSVSREKKERFSLILESASTNQTSMYLCASTSLGTGDDEQYFGPGTRLTVT.

About this clonotype itself: A clone one base away is much larger, so this may be a read error. V gene TRBV6-1 combines with J gene TRBJ1-2; no firm D call. There are 14 residues in the CDR3. Germline V gives CDR1 MNHNS, CDR2 SASEGT. The CDR3 DNA sequence: TGTGCCAGCAGTGAAACCGGGATCAGCTATGGCTACGCCTTC. It is translated as CASSETGISYGYAF.

This clonotype was seen many times. J is TRBJ1-2 and V is TRBV3-1; D gene uncertain. Looked up from germline, CDR1 is LGHDT and CDR2 is YNNKEL (reference sequence). Trimming stripped 0 bases from V and 2 bases from J, with 10 bases between. The CDR3 extends over 15 amino acids. The CDR3 reads CASSQDSTDNYGYTF. Written as DNA, the CDR3 is TGTGCCAGCAGCCAAGATTCGACGGACAACTATGGCTACACCTTC.

This clonotype was picked up a small number of times. This chain uses TRBV20-1 with TRBJ1-1; a weak D match, TRBD1 (5 bases). There are 14 residues in the CDR3. The V gene lost 5 bases and the J gene lost 0 bases, with 13 bases spanning the gap. The germline V gene has CDR1 DFQATT and CDR2 SNEGSKA (reference sequence). The CDR3 protein is CSAPPGTVNTEAFF. The DNA for the CDR3 is TGCAGTGCTCCACCTGGGACGGTGAACACTGAAGCTTTCTTT.

The chain employs TRBV5-1 and TRBJ1-1; TRBD1 aligns across 7 bases. The CDR3 extends over 15 amino acids. The junction had 8 bases not matched to a gene; V was cut back by 4 bases and J by 2 bases. The germline V gene encodes CDR1 SGHRS and CDR2 YFSETQ. The CDR3 sequence is CASSNRTGLNTEAFF. The CDR3 DNA sequence: TGCGCCAGCAGCAATCGGACAGGACTCAACACTGAAGCTTTCTTT.